The rows below give T cell receptor beta chains drawn from one sample of a study of post-analysis software for immune sequencing data. One entry per CDR3 protein, called by TCRdb with MiXCR from the PCR reads. The sample holds 750,000 to 900,000 distinct CDR3 sequences, more than 45% seen once. The sequenced material came from blood. Receptor source: a girl under 18 with multiple sclerosis. Both conserved end residues are part of each CDR3. The D gene is left open where the match is weak. Size is stated for part of the rows, as once, few or many counts, or as a class when the clone is expanded.

size	J	V	D	DNA	CDR3
.	TRBJ2-7	TRBV12-3/TRBV12-4	.	TGTGCCAGCAGTCCCCTGGGTGTCTACGAGCAGTACTTC	CASSPLGVYEQYF
many	TRBJ2-1	TRBV20-1	.	TGCAGTGCTAGGAAGTCCAATTTATACAATGAGCAGTTCTTC	CSARKSNLYNEQFF
.	TRBJ2-7	TRBV7-9	.	TGTGCCAGCAGCATGCTTGGGTATGGGGAAGAGCAGTACTTC	CASSMLGYGEEQYF
.	TRBJ2-7	TRBV7-6	TRBD1	TGTGCCAGCAGCTTACTAGGCGGACAGGGGGAGGGCGAGCAGTACTTC	CASSLLGGQGEGEQYF
.	TRBJ1-2	TRBV12-3/TRBV12-4	TRBD1	TGTGCCAGCAGTTATACAGGACAGGGGTTAGGTGGCTACACCTTC	CASSYTGQGLGGYTF
.	TRBJ2-1	TRBV10-3	.	TGTGCCATCAGTGGAAAAAACGGAAATCTCTACAATGAGCAGTTCTTC	CAISGKNGNLYNEQFF
.	TRBJ1-1	TRBV10-3	TRBD1	TGTGCCATCACCCTGGGACAGGGGGTCACTGAAGCTTTCTTT	CAITLGQGVTEAFF
.	TRBJ2-3	TRBV12-3/TRBV12-4	TRBD2	TGTGCCAGCAGTTTGGCGGGAGGGAGAGCAGATACGCAATATTTT	CASSLAGGRADTQYF
.	TRBJ2-1	TRBV20-1	.	TGCAGTGCCGGAGTGGGCGGGCTGTACAATGAGCAGTTCTTC	CSAGVGGLYNEQFF
few	TRBJ2-1	TRBV6-5	.	TGTGCCAGCAGAGCGTCGGACCTGGGGTACAATGAGCAGTTCTTC	CASRASDLGYNEQFF